Below, one T cell receptor (beta chain) is given with its context. This clone came up once. The antigen it recognizes is unknown. The sample holds no much larger clone one base away, and base qualities are not on file. The source of the sample is a study of blood T cell repertoires in COVID-19 (dated by TCRdb to 2019 to 2021). About the study as a whole: Collaborator samples came from the United States, Italy and Spain and covered acute and convalescent phases of COVID-19. The prospective study material was composed of cDNA or gDNA derived from T cells, B-cell-depleted T cells, or PBMCs. Deeply sampled blood TCRbeta repertoires from subjects exposed to, actively infected with, or recovered from COVID-19 were included in the dataset. The repertoires were made available in a free public database intended to serve as a resource for research on the immune response to SARS-CoV-2. Samples came from the ongoing ImmuneRACE study (first 160 participants) plus 1,254 subjects from 6 global collaborators. Nearly every sample came with metadata listing a de-identified subject ID, COVID-19 status, age in years and sex. Where HLA class I and class II types were available, the types were taken from metadata supplied by the sample provider, not from assay-based typing.

The immunoSEQ Assay, a bias-controlled multiplex PCR, was used to amplify TCRbeta CDR3 regions from genomic DNA. As for how the authors treated the data: The number of nucleated cells in each sample was estimated from the amplification of reference gene primers within the assay. To quantify the absolute abundance of each unique TCRbeta CDR3 rearrangement, sequence reads were collapsed and filtered. Productive Simpson clonality was computed per sample as the square root of Simpson's diversity index over productive rearrangements. TCRdb's version of the immuneACCESS table is confined to in-frame rearrangements and falls short of the full clone set. An unresolved V gene accounts for under half of the shortfall where checked; the remainder is of unknown origin. The V and J calls and clone size are taken from that table; D and trimming were inferred from the DNA. The sample table records some 360,000 clones; more than 70% of these occur just once. The ten largest clones add up to just over 1% of the sample.

In the germline V gene, CDR1 corresponds to SGHTA and CDR2 to FQGNSA. V and J lose 0 bases and 2 bases, and a span of 11 bases separates them. The CDR3 runs 16 amino acids, cysteine and phenylalanine included. Of all the DNA, just the CDR3 is kept, 48 bases in frame from base 1. Enrolling through a virtual design, the prospective study's participants ranged in age from roughly 18 to 90 years and lived across roughly 24 United States geographic areas. In the prospective study, participants were assigned to cohorts based on the clinical history participants reported in a screening survey and a study questionnaire. Exposed participants had been in contact, within 2 weeks of entering the study, with a person who had a PCR-confirmed or clinician-diagnosed case of COVID-19. Each participant in the prospective study had whole blood, serum and a nasopharyngeal or oropharyngeal swab collected by mobile phlebotomists. Participants in the prospective study had the option to provide additional blood draws and questionnaires over an approximately 2-month period. Before DNA extraction, blood samples from the prospective study were shipped at room temperature or frozen.

The paper's findings and limits, for the study overall: The quantity of clinical and demographic metadata differed by source and by participant and was supplied without curation.

The chain couples TRBV7-2 to TRBJ2-1, and possibly TRBD2, on 6 matching bases. The sequencing sample was made of PBMCs or T cells enriched from blood (not recorded which). The receptor comes from a woman in her 30s who had been exposed to COVID-19. The encoded CDR3 is CASSLAISGAYNEQFF. The nucleotide sequence reads as follows: TGTGCCAGCAGCTTAGCAATCTCGGGGGCCTACAATGAGCAGTTCTTC.